Shown below are 26 T cell receptor beta chains from a single sample sequenced in a study of Graves' ophthalmopathy and Graves' hyperthyroidism. RNA transcripts provided the template for amplifying TCR beta CDR3 regions. Second-round multiplex PCR followed a first-round RT-PCR using HTBI primers. From the multiplex PCR reads, TCRdb called clonotypes with MiXCR, one entry per CDR3 protein. The data contain about 200,000 distinct CDR3 sequences, approximately 29% of them singletons. The specimen sequenced was peripheral blood. These receptor sequences come from a middle-aged man with Graves' ophthalmopathy.

V usage is TRBV7-2 and J usage is TRBJ2-7, with D perhaps assigned TRBD1 or TRBD2 (5 bases each). V shed 5 bases and J shed 4 bases, with 15 bases lying between them. The germline gives CDR1 SGHTA, CDR2 FQGNSA. This CDR3 has 14 amino acids. The DNA of the CDR3 is TGTGCCAGCAGCCGGGACCCCGGCGCTTACGAGCAGTACTTC. It specifies CASSRDPGAYEQYF.

This clonotype was found once. The CDR3 coding sequence is TGTGCCAGCAGCCCCCTCTGGGGCGGAACCTACGAGCAGTACTTC. This gives the protein CASSPLWGGTYEQYF. The rearrangement uses TRBV28 and TRBJ2-7, with D maybe TRBD1 (5 bases). Germline CDR1 is MDHEN and CDR2 is SYDVKM. This CDR3 has 15 amino acids. The germline V and J ends were trimmed by 6 bases and 2 bases, with 17 bases remaining between them.

This clonotype has at least ten counts. The chain links TRBV14 to TRBJ1-1; D is ambiguous. V gave up 4 bases and J gave up 0 bases, with 21 bases separating them. The CDR3 is 18 amino acids. CDR1 is SGHDN and CDR2 is FVKESK in the germline V gene. The CDR3 DNA is TGTGCCAGCAGCCCTGTTGAGAGGCCCGACCGGATGAACACTGAAGCTTTCTTT. Translating gives CASSPVERPDRMNTEAFF.

This clonotype appeared many times. This sequence joins TRBV18 and TRBJ2-5, with D perhaps TRBD2 (6 bases). This CDR3 has 14 residues. The germline V and J ends were trimmed by 2 bases and 5 bases, with 12 bases remaining between them. The germline V gene has CDR1 KGHSH and CDR2 LQKENI. The CDR3 coding sequence is TGTGCCAGCTCACCATCGACTAGTTCGGAGACCCAGTACTTC. Its protein is CASSPSTSSETQYF.

In this sample, this clonotype turned up many times. The V gene is TRBV28, the J gene TRBJ2-5; 7 positions agree with TRBD1. Trimming at V came to 6 bases and at J to 4 bases, leaving 11 bases not matched to a gene. The CDR3 is made up of 15 amino acids. The germline V gene encodes CDR1 MDHEN and CDR2 SYDVKM. CDR3 sequence reads: CASSPPRTGVETQYF. The CDR3 region has the DNA TGTGCCAGCAGCCCACCTAGGACAGGAGTAGAGACCCAGTACTTC.

The genes are TRBV7-9 and TRBJ2-5, with D possibly matching TRBD1 (5 bases). Germline-derived CDR1 and CDR2 are SEHNR and FQNEAQ (reference sequence). Deletions cut 4 bases from V and 4 bases from J, with 16 bases between. The CDR3 is 15 amino acids. The CDR3 DNA is TGTGCCAGCAGCTATCAGGGTGTGGTGGCAGAGACCCAGTACTTC. This codes for CASSYQGVVAETQYF.

The chain recombines TRBV6-1 with TRBJ2-7, with TRBD2 identical over 10 bases. The CDR3 covers 15 residues. J was trimmed by 4 bases and V by 5 bases; bases with no gene match: 8. Germline CDR1 MNHNS, CDR2 SASEGT. The CDR3 loop reads CASSKLAGVSYEQYF. The CDR3 bases are TGTGCCAGCAGTAAGCTAGCGGGAGTGTCTTACGAGCAGTACTTC.

This clonotype occurred many times. The J gene is TRBJ2-2, the V gene TRBV27; D remains unclear. CDR1 is MNHEY, CDR2 SMNVEV, per germline (reference sequence). The CDR3 runs 13 residues. V lost 6 bases, J lost 0 bases, and 5 bases lay in between. Here the CDR3 reads CASSTPNTGELFF. The CDR3 nucleotides are TGTGCCAGCAGCACACCGAACACCGGGGAGCTGTTTTTT.

This clonotype was recorded many times. The V and J genes are TRBV10-3 and TRBJ2-7; 8 bases align to TRBD1. Germline V CDR1 and CDR2: ENHRY, SYGVKD. With V trimmed by 4 bases and J by 4 bases, 3 bases remained unmatched. There are 13 residues in the CDR3. For the CDR3, the DNA is TGTGCCATCAGTGTCCAGGGGGCTTACGAGCAGTACTTC. It translates to CAISVQGAYEQYF.

This clonotype came up many times. The genes are TRBV7-2 and TRBJ2-7, with D possibly being TRBD1 (5 bases). V was pared by 5 bases and J by 4 bases, with 21 bases between. CDR1 and CDR2 from the germline V gene are SGHTA and FQGNSA. The CDR3 has 16 amino acids. As DNA, the CDR3 is TGTGCCAGCAGCCCCCCCTGGGGCCCGGTAGGGTACGAGCAGTACTTC. Encoded protein: CASSPPWGPVGYEQYF.

The sample holds many counts of this clonotype. The chain employs TRBV6-5 and TRBJ1-6; D perhaps matches TRBD1 (6 bases). Trimming left V 0 bases short and J 0 bases short, with 12 bases between. Germline V gene data show CDR1 as MNHEY and CDR2 as SVGAGI. The CDR3 sequence is 18 residues long. The CDR3 loop is CASSYSGTYSSYNSPLHF. CDR3 coding DNA: TGTGCCAGCAGTTACTCGGGGACATACAGCTCCTATAATTCACCCCTCCACTTT.

In this sample, this clonotype turned up many times. The rearrangement joins TRBV12-3 or TRBV12-4 to TRBJ2-7; no clear D. Trimming stripped 3 bases from V and 1 base from J, with 7 bases between. The CDR3 runs 13 residues. The CDR3 nucleotides read TGTGCCAGCAGTTTCGCCCATTCCTACGAGCAGTACTTC. Protein sequence: CASSFAHSYEQYF.

At least ten counts were recorded for this clonotype. The genes are TRBV28 and TRBJ1-5; D possibly corresponds to TRBD1 (6 bases). Between the trimmed V and J ends, which lost 2 bases and 2 bases, there was a span of 13 bases. The CDR3 covers 16 residues. The germline CDR1 and CDR2 sequences are MDHEN and SYDVKM. The CDR3 coding sequence is TGTGCCAGCAGTTTAGGGAGGGGGTTTGGCAATCAGCCCCAGCATTTT. It is translated as CASSLGRGFGNQPQHF. Supplemented by reference TRBV28 and TRBJ1-5, the full variable domain reads DVKVTQSSRYLVKRTGEKVFLECVQDMDHENMFWYRQDPGLGLRLIYFSYDVKMKEKGDIPEGYSVSREKKERFSLILESASTNQTSMYLCASSLGRGFGNQPQHFGDGTRLSIL.

The chain joins TRBV24-1 to TRBJ1-2; possible D gene TRBD1, 5 bases. There are 14 residues in the CDR3. The germline V and J ends were trimmed by 3 bases and 5 bases, with 12 bases remaining between them. In germline, CDR1 is KGHDR, CDR2 SFDVKD. CDR3 DNA sequence: TGTGCCACCAGTGATCCCGGAGGGGTTTATGGCTACACCTTC. Its translation is CATSDPGGVYGYTF.

The chain links TRBV6-5 to TRBJ2-7; possible D gene TRBD2, 5 bases. Trimming removed 4 bases at V and 0 bases at J, with 13 bases between. Germline V gene lookup returns CDR1 MNHEY and CDR2 SVGAGI. CDR3 length equals 15 residues. CDR3 protein: CASSLSGISSYEQYF. CDR3 nucleotides: TGTGCCAGCAGTTTATCCGGGATCTCCTCCTACGAGCAGTACTTC.

In its sample, this clonotype was seen many times. For the CDR3, the DNA is TGTGCCAGCAGCCCAGGGACCGGAGGGTACACTGAAGCTTTCTTT. Residues: CASSPGTGGYTEAFF. This chain connects TRBV6-5 to TRBJ1-1, with D possibly TRBD1 on 5 matching bases. This CDR3 spans 15 amino acids. V lost 6 bases to trimming and J lost 3 bases, with 17 bases between them. Germline CDR1 MNHEY, CDR2 SVGAGI.

With regard to this clonotype: The germline gene is not matched at one end of the junction; a read error may be the cause. V gene TRBV29-1 combines with J gene TRBJ2-5; possibly TRBD2 for D (5 bases). Germline V gene lookup returns CDR1 SQVTM and CDR2 ANQGSEA. The CDR3 is 13 residues long. CDR3 protein: CSAVAGLGEIQYF. CDR3 bases: TGCAGCGCTGTTGCAGGCCTTGGGGAGATCCAGTACTTC.

This clonotype was counted only a few times. The chain joins TRBV28 to TRBJ1-3; D possibly corresponds to TRBD1 (5 bases). The V gene lost 4 bases and the J gene lost 1 base, with 11 bases spanning the gap. CDR3 length: 15 amino acids. Germline CDR1 is MDHEN and CDR2 is SYDVKM. The CDR3 is CASSSHRTSGNTIYF. CDR3 bases: TGTGCCAGCAGTTCCCACCGGACATCTGGAAACACCATATATTTT.

In its sample, this clonotype was seen many times. The chain links TRBV12-3 or TRBV12-4 to TRBJ1-2; D unresolved. This CDR3 comprises 13 residues. V was trimmed by 7 bases and J by 3 bases, leaving 12 bases between them. The CDR3 region is CASTFGLDYGYTF. The CDR3 DNA is TGTGCCAGCACCTTCGGGCTCGACTATGGCTACACCTTC.

V usage is TRBV6-1 and J usage is TRBJ2-7, with 11 bases fitting TRBD2. The CDR3 runs to 15 residues. The germline V gene has CDR1 MNHNS and CDR2 SASEGT. The trim removed 6 bases at V and 4 bases at J, leaving 8 bases unmatched. CDR3 loop: CASRTLAGGQYEQYF. CDR3 DNA sequence: TGTGCCAGCAGGACCCTAGCGGGAGGCCAGTACGAGCAGTACTTC.

This chain joins TRBV7-9 and TRBJ2-3, with D uncertain. Trimming took off 6 bases at V and 2 bases at J, with 6 bases between the two ends. Looked up from germline, CDR1 is SEHNR and CDR2 is FQNEAQ (reference sequence). This CDR3 contains 12 residues. This CDR3 reads CASRPLTDTQYF. For the CDR3, the DNA is TGTGCCAGCAGACCCCTCACAGATACGCAGTATTTT.

This clonotype was detected ten times or more. This chain joins TRBV20-1 and TRBJ1-6, with D hard to call. V was cut by 4 bases and J by 14 bases, with 18 bases left in between. Germline V gene sequence: CDR1 DFQATT, CDR2 SNEGSKA (reference sequence). CDR3 length: 13 amino acids. CDR3: CSATPTDGLALHF. Here the CDR3 DNA reads TGCAGTGCTACCCCAACCGACGGGCTGGCCCTCCACTTT.

The V and J genes are TRBV28 and TRBJ2-5; possibly TRBD1 for D (5 bases). This CDR3 is 14 amino acids long. The germline V gene encodes CDR1 MDHEN and CDR2 SYDVKM. Trimming removed 6 bases at V and 7 bases at J, with 18 bases between. The CDR3 spells CASRYDSSKGTQYF. In nucleotides, the CDR3 is TGTGCCAGCAGATATGACAGCTCGAAGGGGACCCAGTACTTC.

J is TRBJ2-5 and V is TRBV6-1; 8 bases are a match to TRBD1. This CDR3 has 16 amino acids. Germline assignment: CDR1 MNHNS and CDR2 SASEGT. The V and J ends lost 2 bases and 3 bases, in that order; junction bases with no gene match: 8. The CDR3 nucleotides read TGTGCCAGCAGTGAACGCGGACAGGGCCCCAAAGAGACCCAGTACTTC. It translates to CASSERGQGPKETQYF.

This clonotype was counted ten times or more. This chain links TRBV7-8 with TRBJ2-7, with D maybe TRBD2 (6 bases). This CDR3 has 15 amino acids. Germline CDR1 is SGHVS and CDR2 is FQNEAQ. The V and J ends lost 2 bases and 3 bases respectively, with 14 bases between them. In DNA form, the CDR3 reads TGTGCCAGCAGCTTAAGTCGGGGGAATGACTACGAGCAGTACTTC. Its translation: CASSLSRGNDYEQYF.

The chain carries TRBV30 and TRBJ1-1; the D is unclear. CDR3 length: 10 amino acids. CDR1 and CDR2 (germline): GTSNPN, SVGIG (reference sequence). Trimming stripped 7 bases from V and 3 bases from J, with 6 bases between. CDR3 DNA: TGTGCCTCCCTTTACACTGAAGCTTTCTTT. It is translated as CASLYTEAFF.